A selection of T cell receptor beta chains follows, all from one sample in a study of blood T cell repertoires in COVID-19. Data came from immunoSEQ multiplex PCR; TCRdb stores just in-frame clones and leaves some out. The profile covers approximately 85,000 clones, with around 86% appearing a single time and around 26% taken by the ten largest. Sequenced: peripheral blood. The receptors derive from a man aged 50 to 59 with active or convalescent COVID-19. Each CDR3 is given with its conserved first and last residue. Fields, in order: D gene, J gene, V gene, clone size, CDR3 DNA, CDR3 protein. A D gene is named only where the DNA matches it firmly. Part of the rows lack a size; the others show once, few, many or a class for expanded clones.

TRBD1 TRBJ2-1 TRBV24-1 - TGTGCCACCAGACAGGGGGCTCGCAATGAGCAGTTCTTC CATRQGARNEQFF
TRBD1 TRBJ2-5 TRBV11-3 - TGTGCCAGCAGCTTCGGAGGGACAGGGGGCCGAGAGACCCAGTACTTC CASSFGGTGGRETQYF
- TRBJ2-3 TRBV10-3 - TGTGCCATCAGTGCGCTAGCCTACACAGATACGCAGTATTTT CAISALAYTDTQYF
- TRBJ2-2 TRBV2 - TGTGCCAGGGGGGCCAGGGCGACCGGGGAGCTGTTTTTT CARGARATGELFF
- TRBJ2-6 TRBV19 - TGTGCCAGTAGTATGGCAGGCTCTGGGGCCAACGTCCTGACTTTC CASSMAGSGANVLTF
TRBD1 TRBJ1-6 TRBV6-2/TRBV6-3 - TGTGCCAGCAGTTCCCGGGACAGGAACTCCTATAATTCACCCCTCCACTTT CASSSRDRNSYNSPLHF
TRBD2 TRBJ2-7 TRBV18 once TGTGCCAGCTCATCCTTATCGGGGACTAGCGGGGGGGACTACGAGCAGTACTTC CASSSLSGTSGGDYEQYF
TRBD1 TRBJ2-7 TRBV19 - TGTGCCAGTAGTACTTGGACAGGGCTGAAAGAGCAGTACTTC CASSTWTGLKEQYF
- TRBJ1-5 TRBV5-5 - TGTGCCAGCAGCTTGGCCAGAGGGGGACAGCCCCAGCATTTT CASSLARGGQPQHF
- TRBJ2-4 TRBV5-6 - TGTGCCAGCAGCTTGGGAGAGGCCATTCAGTACTTC CASSLGEAIQYF
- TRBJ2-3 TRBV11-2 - TGTGCCAGCAGCTTAGACGGGGGCACAGATACGCAGTATTTT CASSLDGGTDTQYF
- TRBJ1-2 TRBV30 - TGTGCCTGGAGTCGCACGGCTGGACAGACTTATGGCTACACCTTC CAWSRTAGQTYGYTF
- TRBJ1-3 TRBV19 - TGTGCCAGTATGGAGGGCGCCGGAAACACCATATATTTT CASMEGAGNTIYF
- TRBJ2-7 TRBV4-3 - TGCGCCAGCAGCTCGGCAGGGGTGGGGACGGGCGAGCAGTACTTC CASSSAGVGTGEQYF
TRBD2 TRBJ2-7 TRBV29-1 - TGCAGCGTTGGGGTAGCGGGGACCTACGAGCAGTACTTC CSVGVAGTYEQYF
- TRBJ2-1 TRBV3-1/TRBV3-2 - TGTGCCAGCAGCCAAGACTGGGGGGTCAATGAGCAGTTCTTC CASSQDWGVNEQFF
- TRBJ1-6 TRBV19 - TGTGCCAGTACCGATAGCGGGGTGATCAATTCACCCCTCCACTTT CASTDSGVINSPLHF
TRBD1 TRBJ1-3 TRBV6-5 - TGTGCCAGCAGTTCACAGGGGTACGGAAACACCATATATTTT CASSSQGYGNTIYF
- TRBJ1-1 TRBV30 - TGTGCCTGGAGGGACGCCGGGGTATGGGCTGAAGCTTTCTTT CAWRDAGVWAEAFF
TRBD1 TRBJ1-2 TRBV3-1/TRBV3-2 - TGTGCCAGCAGCCAAGGGGACAGGCCATATGGCTACACCTTC CASSQGDRPYGYTF
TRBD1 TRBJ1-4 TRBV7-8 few TGTGCCAGCAGGAACAGGGGTTCCGAAAAACTGTTTTTT CASRNRGSEKLFF
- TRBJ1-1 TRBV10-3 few TGTGCCATCAGTGAGTCCAGGGCAAACACTGAAGCTTTCTTT CAISESRANTEAFF
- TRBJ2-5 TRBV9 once TGTGCCAGCAGCGTAGAATTTTATGGGGGGGCCGGGGAGACCCAGTACTTC CASSVEFYGGAGETQYF
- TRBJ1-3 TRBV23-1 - TGCGCCAGCAGTCAAGAAATACAGCTTCCTGGAAACACCATATATTTT CASSQEIQLPGNTIYF
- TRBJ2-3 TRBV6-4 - TGTGCCAGCAGTGGTGGAGAGGCAGATACGCAGTATTTT CASSGGEADTQYF
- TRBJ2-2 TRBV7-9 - TGTGCCAGCAGCTTTGCAGGGTCCAGCGGGGAGCTGTTTTTT CASSFAGSSGELFF
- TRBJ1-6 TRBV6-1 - TGTGCCAGCAGTGATCCCAGGGGTTCCTATAATTCACCCCTCCACTTT CASSDPRGSYNSPLHF
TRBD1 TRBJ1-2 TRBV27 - TGTGCCAGCAGTTTAACCGGGACAGGGGGTGGCTACACCTTC CASSLTGTGGGYTF
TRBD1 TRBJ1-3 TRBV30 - TGTGCCTGCGGACAGGGGGCCCTAGTCGTGTCTGGAAACACCATATATTTT CACGQGALVVSGNTIYF
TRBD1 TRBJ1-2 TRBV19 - TGTGCCAGTACCCACGGGGGACAGGGAGTGGTCGGCTACACCTTC CASTHGGQGVVGYTF
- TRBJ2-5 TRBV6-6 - TGTGCCAGCAAAGTACAGGGTGGCGAGACCCAGTACTTC CASKVQGGETQYF
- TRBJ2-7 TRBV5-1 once TGCGCCAGCAGCCCGGGACTCCTGAGGGCCTACGAGCAGTACTTC CASSPGLLRAYEQYF
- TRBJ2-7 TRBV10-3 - TGTGCCATCAATCAGGACAGTAGCTCCTACGAGCAGTACTTC CAINQDSSSYEQYF
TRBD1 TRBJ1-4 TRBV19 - TGTGCCAGTAGAGACAGGGTTCATGAAAAACTGTTTTTT CASRDRVHEKLFF
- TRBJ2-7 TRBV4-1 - TGCGCCAGCAGCCCGGAGGGACAGTCCTACGAGCAGTACTTC CASSPEGQSYEQYF
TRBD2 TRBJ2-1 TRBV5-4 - TGTGCCAGCAGCTTTGGTCGGGGGGGCTCAGAAAATGAGCAGTTCTTC CASSFGRGGSENEQFF
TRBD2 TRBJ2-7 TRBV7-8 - TGTGCCAGCAGCTCAGTTGGCCGACTAGCGCCCTACGAGCAGTACTTC CASSSVGRLAPYEQYF
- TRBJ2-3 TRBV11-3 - TGTGCCAGCAGCTTAGATCACGGGGATACGCAGTATTTT CASSLDHGDTQYF
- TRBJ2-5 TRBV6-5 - TGTGCCAGCAGTTACTCGAGGCAGGGCCAAGAGACCCAGTACTTC CASSYSRQGQETQYF
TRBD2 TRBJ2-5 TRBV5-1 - TGCGCCAGCAGCCCAGACACTAGCGGGAGTTATGAGACCCAGTACTTC CASSPDTSGSYETQYF
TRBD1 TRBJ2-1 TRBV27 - TGTGCCAGCAGTTTACCGGACAGGGGGCTGGGCAATGAGCAGTTCTTC CASSLPDRGLGNEQFF
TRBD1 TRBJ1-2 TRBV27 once TGTGCCAGCAGTCCGGGACAGGGGAAGTTATATGGCTACACCTTC CASSPGQGKLYGYTF
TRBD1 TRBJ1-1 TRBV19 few TGTGCCAGTAGCCCCGGGACAGAGAGGAGCACTGAAGCTTTCTTT CASSPGTERSTEAFF
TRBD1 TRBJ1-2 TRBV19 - TGTGCCAGTAGAAACAGGGGGCAGGGGCGCAACTATGGCTACACCTTC CASRNRGQGRNYGYTF
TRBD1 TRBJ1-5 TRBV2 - TGTGCCAGCACTGCGGGACAGTTCAATCAGCCCCAGCATTTT CASTAGQFNQPQHF
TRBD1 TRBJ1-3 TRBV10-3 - TGTGCCATCAGTGAATTTGTCGGGACAGGGGCTGGAAACACCATATATTTT CAISEFVGTGAGNTIYF
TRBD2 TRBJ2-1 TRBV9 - TGTGCCAGCAGCGTGGGCGGGGGGCCTTACAATGAGCAGTTCTTC CASSVGGGPYNEQFF
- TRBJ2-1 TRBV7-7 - TGTGCCAGCAGCTTACTAAAATCGGGTGAGCAGTTCTTC CASSLLKSGEQFF
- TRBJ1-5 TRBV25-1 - TGTGCCACCAGTCCGGGGGTTGGCAATCAGCCCCAGCATTTT CATSPGVGNQPQHF